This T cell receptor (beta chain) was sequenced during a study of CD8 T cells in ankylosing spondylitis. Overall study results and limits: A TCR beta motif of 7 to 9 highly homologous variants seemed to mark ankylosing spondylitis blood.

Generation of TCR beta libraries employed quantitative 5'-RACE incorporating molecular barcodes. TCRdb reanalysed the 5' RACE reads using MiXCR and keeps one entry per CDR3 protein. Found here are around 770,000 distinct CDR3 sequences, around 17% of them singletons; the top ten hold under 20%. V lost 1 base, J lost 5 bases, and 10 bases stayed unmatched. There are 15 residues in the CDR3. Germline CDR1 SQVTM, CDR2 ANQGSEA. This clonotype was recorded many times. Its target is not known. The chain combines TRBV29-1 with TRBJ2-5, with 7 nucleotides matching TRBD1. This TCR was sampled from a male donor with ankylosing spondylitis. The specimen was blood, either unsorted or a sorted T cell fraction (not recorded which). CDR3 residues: CSVEGTSGQWETQYF. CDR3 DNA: TGCAGCGTTGAAGGGACCTCGGGACAGTGGGAGACCCAGTACTTC.